This passage covers 14 T cell receptor beta chains from one sample sequenced in a study of regulatory T cells in long-lasting Graves disease. The sample's time point: persistent/refractory GD, antithyroid drugs over 5 years with positive TRAb. Isolated PBMC RNA provided the starting material for the TCR library. TCR beta libraries were built with iRepertoire HTBI primers and Arm-PCR of CDR3 regions. TCRdb re-called the multiplex PCR reads with MiXCR, one entry per CDR3 protein. Of hundreds of thousands of distinct CDR3 sequences detected, around 21% appear once; the ten largest clones hold 7.8%. The input for sequencing was peripheral blood mononuclear cells (PBMCs), taken when the disease was refractory, from a patient treated with antithyroid drugs. These receptor sequences come from a female donor with Graves disease.

This clonotype was recorded at least ten times. The rearrangement links TRBV3-1 to TRBJ2-2; D uncertain. Germline V gives CDR1 LGHDT, CDR2 YNNKEL (reference sequence). This CDR3 region has 12 residues. V gave up 7 bases and J gave up 1 base, with 4 bases separating them. This CDR3 reads CASTQNTGELFF. CDR3 DNA: TGTGCCAGCACACAGAACACCGGGGAGCTGTTTTTT.

This clonotype was seen only a few times. The V gene is TRBV20-1, the J gene TRBJ1-1; no firm D call. Germline CDR1 is DFQATT and CDR2 is SNEGSKA (reference sequence). The CDR3 is made up of 15 amino acids. V gave up 0 bases and J gave up 0 bases, with 11 bases separating them. The CDR3 DNA follows: TGCAGTGCTAGAGATCGTGGAGATATGAACACTGAAGCTTTCTTT. This gives the protein CSARDRGDMNTEAFF.

Concerning this clonotype: A much larger clone differs from this one at a single base, so this may be a read error. The chain is built from TRBV2 and TRBJ1-6; tentative D call: TRBD1 (5 bases). The germline CDR1 and CDR2 sequences are SNHLY and FYNNEI. The CDR3 runs to 14 residues. The CDR3 coding sequence is TGTGCCAGCAGGGCGGGACCCAATAATTCACCCCACCACTTT. Protein sequence: CASRAGPNNSPHHF.

A note on this clonotype: A much larger clonotype is one base distant, so this may be a read error. The chain links TRBV6-6 to TRBJ2-5; D not resolved. Looked up from germline, CDR1 is MNHNY and CDR2 is SVGAGI (reference sequence). The CDR3 runs to 14 residues. The CDR3 spells CVSSYSFLQETQYF. The DNA of the CDR3 is TGTGTCAGCAGTTACTCGTTCCTGCAAGAGACCCAGTACTTC.

This clonotype occurred a few times. J is TRBJ2-2 and V is TRBV20-1; maybe TRBD2 (5 bases). Germline V lookup: CDR1 DFQATT, CDR2 SNEGSKA (reference sequence). Deletions cut 2 bases from V and 7 bases from J, with 11 bases between. The CDR3 is 13 amino acids. CDR3 in DNA: TGCAGTGCTAGAAAACTAGAGGACGGGGAGCTGTTTTTT. This gives the protein CSARKLEDGELFF.

In this sample, this clonotype turned up many times. V and J are TRBV28 and TRBJ2-7, with a possible D match to TRBD2 (6 bases). V lost 2 bases and J lost 4, with 15 bases in between. In germline, CDR1 is MDHEN, CDR2 SYDVKM. CDR3 size: 15 residues. The CDR3 bases are TGTGCCAGCAGTTTACGCGGGACCTACCCTTACGAGCAGTACTTC. Translated: CASSLRGTYPYEQYF.

This clonotype was detected only a few times. The chain uses TRBV2 and TRBJ2-3, with D possibly called TRBD1 or TRBD2 (5 bases each). CDR3 length: 15 residues. Per the germline V gene, CDR1 is SNHLY and CDR2 is FYNNEI. The ends were cut back, 6 bases at V and 0 bases at J, with 13 bases in the middle. Written as DNA, the CDR3 is TGTGCCAGCAGGGGCAGGGAGCGAAGCACAGATACGCAGTATTTT. Amino acid sequence: CASRGRERSTDTQYF.

This clonotype came up many times. V is TRBV6-5 and J is TRBJ1-2; maybe TRBD1 (5 bases). CDR3 size: 13 residues. V shed 2 bases and J shed 4 bases, with 8 bases lying between them. Germline values: CDR1 MNHEY, CDR2 SVGAGI. CDR3 amino acids: CASSYEGSYGYTF. CDR3 sequence (DNA): TGTGCCAGCAGTTACGAGGGGAGCTATGGCTACACCTTC.

This clonotype has just a few counts. A read error may explain this, as a much larger clone is one base away. The conserved final phenylalanine or tryptophan is absent from the CDR3, which likely points to a read error. The V call is TRBV12-3 or TRBV12-4, the J call TRBJ1-5; no clear D gene. The CDR3 is made up of 15 amino acids. Trimming left V 4 bases short and J 0 bases short, with 10 bases between. The CDR3 sequence is CASSSRTVSNQPQHL. The CDR3 DNA follows: TGTGCCAGCAGTTCACGGACGGTTAGCAATCAGCCCCAGCATCTT.

V usage is TRBV20-1 and J usage is TRBJ2-7; weak D call: TRBD1 (5 bases). Germline V gene data show CDR1 as DFQATT and CDR2 as SNEGSKA (reference sequence). Trimming cost V 1 base and J 6 bases, with 19 bases left between them. The CDR3 loop spans 15 amino acids. CDR3 coding DNA: TGCAGTGCTAGAGGTAGTCTTCTAGACAGACGCGAGCAGTACTTC. Translation gives CSARGSLLDRREQYF.

To note about this clonotype: A much larger clone differs by one base, so this may be a read error. The V gene is TRBV11-1, the J gene TRBJ2-4; 7 positions agree with TRBD2. CDR1 SGHAT and CDR2 FQDESV come from the germline V gene (reference sequence). This CDR3 is built from 19 residues. The ends lost 5 bases at V and 8 bases at J; junction bases unmatched: 24. The CDR3 DNA sequence: TGTGCCAGCAGCGAGGGCGGGCCGGCGGGAGCGGGGCGTGCGGACATTCAGTACTTC. Translation gives CASSEGGPAGAGRADIQYF. The full variable domain, its missing parts supplied by reference TRBV11-1 and TRBJ2-4, is EAEVAQSPRYKITEKSQAVAFWCDPISGHATLYWYRQILGQGPELLVQFQDESVVDDSQLPKDRFSAERLKGVDSTLKIQPAELGDSAMYLCASSEGGPAGAGRADIQYFGAGTRLSVL.

This clonotype was detected ten times or more. The chain links TRBV28 to TRBJ2-7; 9 bases align to TRBD1. CDR3 size: 18 residues. Trimming removed 3 bases from V and 2 bases from J; junction bases left unmatched: 14. CDR1 MDHEN and CDR2 SYDVKM come from the germline V gene. The CDR3 DNA sequence: TGTGCCAGCAGTTTTGTAGGACAGGGGTCCTTTTTTGCCTACGAGCAGTACTTC. Residues: CASSFVGQGSFFAYEQYF.

Many counts were recorded for this clonotype. This chain uses TRBV6-1 with TRBJ2-7, with D perhaps TRBD2 (6 bases). Trimming cost V 6 bases and J 1 base, with 10 bases left between them. Germline V gene data show CDR1 as MNHNS and CDR2 as SASEGT. The length of the CDR3 is 13 residues. DNA of the CDR3: TGTGCCAGCAGAACTGGGGGGTCCTACGAGCAGTACTTC. It encodes CASRTGGSYEQYF.

Comments on this clonotype: The conserved phenylalanine or tryptophan normally closing the CDR3 is absent here, so this likely arose from a read error. The chain links TRBV11-2 to TRBJ2-3; D remains ambiguous. The CDR3 extends over 13 amino acids. Germline V gives CDR1 SGHAT, CDR2 FQNNGV. Trimming stripped 3 bases from V and 2 bases from J, with 6 bases between. CDR3 sequence: CASSFALTDTQYS. In DNA, the CDR3 is TGTGCCAGCAGCTTTGCCCTCACAGATACGCAGTATTCT.